This T cell receptor (beta chain) was obtained from a study of blood T cell repertoires in COVID-19. In the original analysis: Scientists estimated how many nucleated cells there were by amplifying reference gene primers. The method was immunoSEQ multiplex PCR; TCRdb's version includes in-frame clones alone and lacks a portion of them. V and J calls and clone size are as listed in that table; D and trimming were resolved from the DNA. Of about 350,000 clones in the sample, roughly 89% are singletons; the top ten hold around 3.9%. V shed 3 bases and J 10 bases; nucleotides not matched to a gene: 4. CDR3 size: 12 residues.

This clonotype was sampled from a woman aged 55-69 years with COVID-19, enrolled during active disease. The material sequenced was peripheral blood. This rearrangement joins TRBV12-3 or TRBV12-4 to TRBJ1-1; 8 nucleotides align to TRBD1. DNA of the CDR3: TGTGCCAGCAGTTTGGGGACAGGTGGAGCTTTCTTT. It is translated as CASSLGTGGAFF.